Included here is one TCR beta chain sequence, with context. The source of the sample is a study of blood T cell repertoires in COVID-19. Study details: Samples of COVID-19 (acute and convalescent) were obtained from the United States, Italy and Spain. Nucleic acid was either cDNA or gDNA, and it came from T cells, B-cell-depleted T cells, or PBMCs.

Original methodology: Reference gene primer amplification gave estimated nucleated cell counts. Using immunoSEQ multiplex PCR, the repertoire was profiled, and TCRdb retains in-frame clones only, with some absent. V and J calls plus clone size are reproduced from that table; the DNA served to infer D and trimming. The data hold around 250,000 clones, with just over 85% observed a single time. Trimming removed 1 base from V and 0 bases from J, with 8 bases in between. The CDR3 runs 15 residues. From germline, CDR1 is SGHVS and CDR2 FNYEAQ. Sequenced: peripheral blood. The chain couples TRBV7-6 to TRBJ2-3, with D unresolved. The source of this sequence is a young woman with active or convalescent COVID-19. CDR3 DNA: TGTGCCAGCAGCTTAGGGCAATCTAGCACAGATACGCAGTATTTT. Protein: CASSLGQSSTDTQYF.